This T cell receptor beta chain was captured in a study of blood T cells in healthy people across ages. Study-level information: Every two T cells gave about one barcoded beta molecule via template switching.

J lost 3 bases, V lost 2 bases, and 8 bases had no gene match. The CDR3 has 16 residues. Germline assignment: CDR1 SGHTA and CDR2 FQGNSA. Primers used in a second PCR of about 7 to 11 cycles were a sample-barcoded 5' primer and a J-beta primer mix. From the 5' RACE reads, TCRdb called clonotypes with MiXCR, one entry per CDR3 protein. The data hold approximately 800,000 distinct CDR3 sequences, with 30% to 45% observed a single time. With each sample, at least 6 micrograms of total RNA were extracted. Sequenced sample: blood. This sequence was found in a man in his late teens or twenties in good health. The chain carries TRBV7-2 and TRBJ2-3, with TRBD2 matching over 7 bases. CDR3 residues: CASSLFLGLRTDTQYF. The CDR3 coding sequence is TGTGCCAGCAGCTTATTTTTGGGACTAAGAACAGATACGCAGTATTTT.